The sample holds a few counts of the clone carrying this TCR beta chain. Libraries were prepared by immunoSEQ multiplex PCR; TCRdb keeps only in-frame clonotypes and omits some of them. Counted here are nearly 35,000 clones, around 87% occurring once; the ten biggest clones make up 44%. The data were taken from a study of blood T cell repertoires in COVID-19. On the study more broadly: COVID-19 samples from acute and convalescent phases originated in the United States, Italy and Spain.

In germline, CDR1 is LNHDA, CDR2 SQIVND (reference sequence). CDR3 length: 14 residues. The V end was cut by 3 bases, the J end by 5 bases, with 13 bases between. This rearrangement joins TRBV19 to TRBJ1-2; the D gene is possibly TRBD1 (5 bases). The receptor's source is a human donor in a cohort sampled during active COVID-19. Source material: peripheral blood. The CDR3 region is CASSMVGPQYGYTF. CDR3 nucleotide sequence: TGTGCCAGTAGTATGGTGGGGCCACAGTATGGCTACACCTTC. Together with reference TRBV19 and TRBJ1-2, the CDR3 gives the full variable domain: DGGITQSPKYLFRKEGQNVTLSCEQNLNHDAMYWYRQDPGQGLRLIYYSQIVNDFQKGDIAEGYSVSREKKESFPLTVTSAQKNPTAFYLCASSMVGPQYGYTFGSGTRLTVV.